This T cell receptor beta chain was recorded in a study of shared clonotypes between healthy human individuals. The overall study: Donor composition was two women and three men, aged 18 to 49. Study-level results: The four-donor shared clonotypes exceeded non-shared clonotypes in generation probability, with non-shared ones scoring lower. The researchers took only blood, and tissue repertoires probably look different. For sorted subsets, rarefaction showed incomplete sequencing despite large depth.

Measured with immunoSEQ multiplex PCR; TCRdb has only the in-frame clones, and not every one. This sample carries some 1 million clones, approximately 72% of them seen once, and the ten largest clones take 1.4%. This clone was detected only a few times. Its antigen is not identified. The sample consisted of memory CD4+ T cells sorted from blood. Specified subset: CD45RA-negative fraction. The TCR comes from a man aged 18 to 29 in good health.

The CDR3 reads CASSENLREKLFF. In DNA, the CDR3 is TGCGCCAGCAGTGAAAATCTGAGGGAAAAACTGTTTTTT. This chain connects TRBV10-2 to TRBJ1-4; D call uncertain. The CDR3 is 13 residues long. With 3 bases removed from V and 8 bases from J, the gap between germline ends came to 10 bases. Germline V gene sequence: CDR1 WSHSY, CDR2 SAAADI.